This T cell receptor (beta chain) was found in a study of blood T cell repertoires in COVID-19. The J segment lost 3 bases and the V segment lost 4 bases, leaving 0 bases of the junction unmatched. The CDR3 length is 12 residues. Germline V lookup: CDR1 SQVTM, CDR2 ANQGSEA. Only in-frame clones appear in the TCRdb table, and some are missing; sequencing was by immunoSEQ multiplex PCR. The sample gives approximately 200,000 clones, under 90% of which show up once; 10% is in the top ten. This sequence was found in a woman aged 80 or over with COVID-19, enrolled during active disease. V usage is TRBV29-1 and J usage is TRBJ1-2; 9 nucleotides line up with TRBD1. Sequencing input: peripheral blood. The CDR3 nucleotides read TGCAGCGTTGGACAGGGGGACTATGGCTACACCTTC. Amino acid sequence: CSVGQGDYGYTF.